These 32 T cell receptor beta chains came from one sample sequenced in a study of CD8+ T cells in alopecia areata. Scientists pooled cutaneous lymph node cells and sorted them on CD4, CD8alpha, NKG2D, NKG2ACE and other markers. RNA was extracted and reverse transcribed into cDNA as the sequencing template. Sequencing used immunoSEQ multiplex PCR; TCRdb keeps in-frame clones, though not all of them. The sample contains 200,000 to 300,000 clones, none occurring once; more than 0.95% lies in the top ten. Source material: CD4+ T cells sorted from a lymph node. The receptors here all came from a C3H/HeJ mouse with alopecia areata. The strain's MHC: H2-k.

As regards this clone: Gene and germline names: mouse. With the read ending 3 residues before the CDR3 end, the germline J gene is used to fill in that end. The sample contains more than one DNA sequence encoding this CDR3. The genes are TRBV1 and TRBJ1-6, with a tentative D call TRBD1 (6 bases). TRBJ1-6 is reported as an ORF; its role is uncertain. The CDR3 sequence is 15 residues long. Germline loops: CDR1 NSQYPW, CDR2 LRSPGD (reference sequence). The V end was cut by 4 bases, the J end by 4 bases, with 11 bases between. CDR3 sequence: CTCSGGTKYNSPLYF. CDR3 DNA (partial): TGCACCTGCAGTGGCGGGACAAAATATAATTCGCCC.

This clone appeared a few times. Here the gene names and germline are mouse. The DNA ends 4 residues before the CDR3 does, and the rest of the CDR3 is filled in from the germline J gene. The chain links TRBV19 to TRBJ2-1, with 10 positions matching TRBD2. V was clipped by 5 bases and J by 3 bases; unmatched bases: 2. CDR1 FNHDT and CDR2 SITEND come from the germline V gene (reference sequence). This CDR3 comprises 14 residues. The CDR3 protein is CASRSGGAYAEQFF. CDR3 DNA, as far as it was read: TGTGCCAGCAGGTCTGGGGGGGCCTATGCT.

This clone turned up a few times. Here the gene names and germline are mouse. The CDR3 end lies 4 residues beyond the end of the read and is filled in from the germline J gene. The V and J genes are TRBV1 and TRBJ1-1; D remains unclear. Trimming took off 6 bases at V and 0 bases at J, with 2 bases between the two ends. Germline loops: CDR1 NSQYPW, CDR2 LRSPGD (reference sequence). The CDR3 is 11 amino acids. CDR3: CTCSTNTEVFF. CDR3 bases read: TGCACCTGCAGCACAAACACA.

The sample holds a few counts of this clone. Genes here carry mouse names. The read is 4 residues too short to cover the CDR3 end, so that end is filled in from the germline J gene. The identical CDR3 is also encoded by other nucleotide sequences in the sample. This rearrangement joins TRBV17 to TRBJ2-1; 8 bases agree with TRBD1. Germline CDR1 is MNHDT and CDR2 is YYDKIL. The V segment lost 1 base and the J segment 5 bases; nucleotides outside the gene matches: 4. This CDR3 has 15 residues. The part of the CDR3 DNA that was read is TGTGCTAGCAGTAGAGGACAGGGGCTGGATGCT. Translating it yields CASSRGQGLDA. The full CDR3 sequence reads CASSRGQGLDAEQFF.

There are a few counts of this clone. Gene names refer to mouse genes. The read ends 4 residues early relative to the CDR3; the germline J gene fills the gap. The rearrangement joins TRBV19 to TRBJ2-5; tentative D call: TRBD1 (6 bases). From germline, CDR1 is FNHDT and CDR2 SITEND (reference sequence). The CDR3 length is 13 residues. The CDR3 here is CASSIPGADTQYF. CDR3 bases read: TGTGCCAGCAGTATCCCAGGGGCAGAC.

Remarks on this clone: With a much larger clone just one base away, this may be a read error. Genes here carry mouse names. From the germline J gene comes the end of the CDR3, since the read stops 4 residues before it. Other DNA sequences in the sample encode the same CDR3. The gene calls are TRBV14 and TRBJ2-3; 10 positions match TRBD2. After removal of 4 bases from V and 0 bases from J, the junction contained 2 bases not matched to a gene. The CDR3 is 15 residues long. Germline V lookup: CDR1 SGHDT, CDR2 FRDEAV. The CDR3 reads CASSRTGGSAETLYF. CDR3 DNA (partial): TGTGCCAGCAGTCGGACTGGGGGCAGTGCAGAA.

Points on this clone: Gene and germline names: mouse. The CDR3 sequence: CASAGHLAEQFF. CDR3 DNA (partial): TGTGCCAGCGCGGGACACCTTGCT. V gene TRBV13-2 combines with J gene TRBJ2-1; D possibly corresponds to TRBD1 (6 bases). The DNA ends 4 residues before the CDR3 does, and the rest of the CDR3 is filled in from the germline J gene. This CDR3 is 12 amino acids long. Germline CDR1 NNHNN, CDR2 SYGAGS (reference sequence). Deletions cut 6 bases from V and 6 bases from J, with 10 bases between.

About this clone itself: Gene names and germline refer to mouse. The read ends 4 residues shy of where the CDR3 ends; the end is completed using the germline J gene. The chain employs TRBV13-1 and TRBJ2-7; TRBD2 might be the D (7 bases). V was clipped by 0 bases and J by 1 base, with 14 bases between them. This CDR3 comprises 16 residues. Per germline, CDR1 NSHNY and CDR2 SYGAGN. The CDR3 reads CASSDAGVGGSYEQYF. The CDR3 DNA, read in part, is TGTGCCAGCAGTGATGCAGGGGTGGGGGGTTCCTAT.

On this clone: Gene names refer to mouse genes. The read halts 4 residues ahead of the CDR3 end, with the missing end drawn from the germline J gene. The same CDR3 can be traced to other DNA sequences in this sample. The genes are TRBV19 and TRBJ2-7, with 11 bases identical to TRBD1. Germline V CDR1 and CDR2: FNHDT, SITEND (reference sequence). The CDR3 totals 14 residues. CDR3 DNA (partial): TGTGCCAGCAGTATCAGGGACAGGGGGTAT. It yields the protein CASSIRDRGY. The full CDR3 protein reads CASSIRDRGYEQYF. The full variable domain, its missing parts supplied by reference TRBV19 and TRBJ2-7, is GGIITQTPKFLIGQEGQKLTLKCQQNFNHDTMYWYRQDSGKGLRLIYYSITENDLQKGDLSEGYDASREKKSSFSLTVTSAQKNEMAVFLCASSIRDRGYEQYFGPGTRLTVL.

Notes on this clone: Gene names and germline match the mouse. The read ends 4 residues shy of where the CDR3 ends; the end is completed using the germline J gene. The same CDR3 arises from other DNA sequences in this sample as well. V and J are TRBV13-1 and TRBJ1-2; TRBD1 matches at 9 bases. The J segment lost 2 bases and the V segment lost 1 base, leaving 3 bases of the junction unmatched. This CDR3 is 15 amino acids long. In germline, CDR1 is NSHNY, CDR2 SYGAGN. The CDR3 DNA, read in part, is TGTGCCAGCAGTGATACTACAGGGGGCAACTCC. Translating it yields CASSDTTGGNS. In full, the CDR3 is CASSDTTGGNSDYTF.

In the case of this clone: Mouse gene names and germline throughout. The missing CDR3 end, 4 residues past where the read stops, is filled in from the germline J gene. Other DNA variants within this sample encode the same CDR3. The genes are TRBV13-1 and TRBJ1-2; maybe TRBD1 (5 bases). The CDR3 length is 15 residues. CDR1 is NSHNY and CDR2 is SYGAGN in the germline V gene. Trimming shortened V by 0 bases and J by 0 bases, and 9 bases separated the two germline ends. This CDR3 reads CASSDARTTNSDYTF. The sequenced part of the CDR3 DNA is TGTGCCAGCAGTGATGCTCGGACAACAAACTCC.

This clone was picked up a small number of times. Germline and genes: mouse. The CDR3 end is not reached by the read, which stops 4 residues before it; the germline J gene fills it in. The chain employs TRBV13-3 and TRBJ2-1, with 7 bases fitting TRBD2. Per germline, CDR1 NNHDY and CDR2 SYVADS. The CDR3 totals 14 residues. The junction had 2 bases not matched to a gene; V was cut back by 0 bases and J by 5 bases. CDR3 residues: CASSDGGGDAEQFF. The part of the CDR3 DNA that was read is TGTGCCAGCAGTGATGGGGGGGGAGATGCT.

This clone was picked up a small number of times. Genes and germline come from the mouse. The CDR3 extends 4 residues past the end of the read, so its final part is completed from the germline J gene. The V and J genes are TRBV14 and TRBJ2-5, with a weak D call TRBD1 (6 bases). CDR1 SGHDT and CDR2 FRDEAV come from the germline V gene. This CDR3 is built from 13 residues. CDR3 DNA, as far as it was read: TGTGCCAGCAGTTCAGGGGAGGCGGAC. As protein: CASSSGEAD. The entire CDR3 sequence reads CASSSGEADTQYF.

This clone appeared a few times. The junction shows a germline mismatch at one end, possibly a read error. Each gene name is a mouse one. The read terminates 3 residues ahead of where the CDR3 ends, so the germline J gene completes it. The chain carries TRBV1 and TRBJ1-6, with D tentatively TRBD1 (6 bases). TRBJ1-6 is given ORF status, its function remaining uncertain. Germline V CDR1 and CDR2: NSQYPW, LRSPGD (reference sequence). CDR3 length: 15 amino acids. The CDR3 DNA, read in part, is TGCACCTGCAGTACAGACAGGTCATATAATTCGCCC. Protein sequence: CTCSTDRSYNSP. The whole CDR3 region reads CTCSTDRSYNSPLYF.

This clone was recorded a few times. These gene names are mouse names. The CDR3 extends 4 residues past the end of the read, so its final part is completed from the germline J gene. This chain links TRBV13-3 with TRBJ2-1; 13 nucleotides match TRBD2. Germline V gene data show CDR1 as NNHDY and CDR2 as SYVADS. J gave up 2 bases and V 10 bases, and 3 bases lay outside the gene matches. This CDR3 spans 14 amino acids. The CDR3: CARGLGGDYAEQFF. Incomplete CDR3 DNA: TGTGCCCGGGGACTGGGGGGGGACTATGCT.

This clone was seen a handful of times. Mouse gene names and germline throughout. The read falls 4 residues short of the CDR3 end, and the missing part is taken from the germline J gene. V is TRBV13-2 and J is TRBJ2-5; TRBD2 matches 8 bases. Looked up from germline, CDR1 is NNHNN and CDR2 is SYGAGS (reference sequence). The CDR3 consists of 13 residues. CDR3: CASGLGGEDTQYF. The DNA read from the CDR3 is TGTGCCAGCGGTCTGGGGGGCGAAGAC.

Notes on this clone: All gene names here are mouse names. The read stops 4 residues short of the end of the CDR3; the missing end is completed from the germline J gene. The rearrangement joins TRBV1 to TRBJ2-7; TRBD2 matches at 9 bases. This CDR3 has 15 amino acids. The junction had 2 bases not matched to a gene; V was cut back by 2 bases and J by 0 bases. Germline CDR1 and CDR2: NSQYPW and LRSPGD (reference sequence). The CDR3 sequence: CTCSATGGHSYEQYF. The sequenced CDR3 bases are TGCACCTGCAGTGCAACTGGGGGGCACTCCTAT. Filled out from reference TRBV1 and TRBJ2-7, the complete variable domain reads VTLLEQNPRWRLVPRGQAVNLRCILKNSQYPWMSWYQQDLQKQLQWLFTLRSPGDKEVKSLPGADYLATRVTDTELRLQVANMSQGRTLYCTCSATGGHSYEQYFGPGTRLTVL.

About this clone itself: Each gene name is a mouse one. The sequence runs out 4 residues before the end of the CDR3; the remainder is reconstructed from the germline J gene. The chain recombines TRBV1 with TRBJ2-1; 8 positions agree with TRBD2. Germline assignment: CDR1 NSQYPW and CDR2 LRSPGD (reference sequence). With V trimmed by 3 bases and J by 2 bases, 3 bases remained unmatched. The CDR3 consists of 15 residues. The CDR3 here is CTCSAPLGDYAEQFF. The CDR3 DNA, read in part, is TGCACCTGCAGTGCCCCACTGGGGGACTATGCT.

On this clone: Mouse names are used for the genes. The read ends 4 residues early relative to the CDR3; the germline J gene fills the gap. The J gene is TRBJ2-1, the V gene TRBV29; 9 nucleotides align to TRBD1. Germline trimming cut 6 bases from V and 6 bases from J; bases unmatched to any gene: 3. The CDR3 consists of 13 residues. Germline assignment: CDR1 MSHET and CDR2 SYDVDS. Partial CDR3 DNA: TGTGCTAGCAGGCCGGGACAGGGTGCT. Encoded protein: CASRPGQGA. The complete CDR3 reads CASRPGQGAEQFF.

Only a few counts were recorded for this clone. Gene names are mouse gene names. The read ends 4 residues before the CDR3 terminus; that terminus is restored from the germline J gene. The sample holds other DNA sequences that translate to the same CDR3. The chain uses TRBV13-2 and TRBJ2-1; 11 bases align to TRBD2. V was pared by 2 bases and J by 4 bases, with 2 bases of the junction left unmatched. The CDR3 loop spans 15 amino acids. Germline V gene data show CDR1 as NNHNN and CDR2 as SYGAGS (reference sequence). CDR3: CASGERDWGYAEQFF. CDR3 DNA, as far as it was read: TGTGCCAGCGGTGAACGGGACTGGGGGTATGCT.

On this clone itself: Gene names are mouse gene names. The read is 4 residues too short to cover the CDR3 end, so that end is filled in from the germline J gene. The V gene is TRBV5, the J gene TRBJ2-1; D remains unclear. Germline V gene lookup returns CDR1 LGHNA and CDR2 YNLKQL (reference sequence). V dropped 4 bases and J dropped 2 bases, with 3 bases sitting between them. The CDR3 is 12 amino acids. Incomplete CDR3 DNA: TGTGCCAGCAGCCCTCACTATGCT. It encodes CASSPHYA. The complete CDR3 sequence is CASSPHYAEQFF.

This clone was found a few times. Genes and germline are mouse. The missing CDR3 end, 4 residues past where the read stops, is filled in from the germline J gene. The chain employs TRBV5 and TRBJ2-3; 7 bases are shared with TRBD2. V shed 0 bases and J 0 bases; nucleotides not matched to a gene: 3. This CDR3 contains 16 residues. Germline assignment: CDR1 LGHNA and CDR2 YNLKQL (reference sequence). CDR3: CASSQEADWSAETLYF. The DNA read from the CDR3 is TGTGCCAGCAGCCAAGAGGCGGACTGGAGTGCAGAA.

As to this clone: Here the gene names and germline are mouse. The sequenced fragment ends 4 residues before the CDR3 boundary, so the rest is inferred from the germline J gene. J is TRBJ2-7 and V is TRBV1; a weak D match, TRBD2 (7 bases). The CDR3 is 15 residues long. CDR1 NSQYPW and CDR2 LRSPGD come from the germline V gene (reference sequence). The covered CDR3 bases are TGCACCTGCAGTGCAGATCTGAGGGGGGGGGAT. Amino acid sequence: CTCSADLRGGD. In full, the CDR3 reads CTCSADLRGGDEQYF.

On this clone itself: These gene names are mouse names. Sequencing ends 4 residues short of the CDR3 end; the germline J gene provides the rest. V gene TRBV1 combines with J gene TRBJ2-7; D might be TRBD1 (5 bases). Germline lookup yields CDR1 NSQYPW and CDR2 LRSPGD (reference sequence). This CDR3 has 13 amino acids. Trimming took off 2 bases at V and 2 bases at J, with 7 bases between the two ends. CDR3 loop: CTCSATGTYEQYF. The CDR3 bases that were read are TGCACCTGCAGTGCAACAGGTACCTAT. Full variable domain (rest looked up from reference TRBV1 and TRBJ2-7): VTLLEQNPRWRLVPRGQAVNLRCILKNSQYPWMSWYQQDLQKQLQWLFTLRSPGDKEVKSLPGADYLATRVTDTELRLQVANMSQGRTLYCTCSATGTYEQYFGPGTRLTVL.

This clone came up a few times. These gene names are mouse names. The CDR3 extends 4 residues past the end of the read, so its final part is completed from the germline J gene. The V call is TRBV13-2, the J call TRBJ2-7; 10 positions match TRBD1. This CDR3 has 13 residues. Germline V gives CDR1 NNHNN, CDR2 SYGAGS (reference sequence). Partial CDR3 DNA: TGTGCCAGCGGCTCCGGGACAGGGGAT. It specifies CASGSGTGD. The whole CDR3 sequence is CASGSGTGDEQYF.

This clone has just a few counts. The gene symbols are mouse symbols. The missing CDR3 end, 4 residues past where the read stops, is filled in from the germline J gene. The chain joins TRBV13-2 to TRBJ2-5; the D gene is possibly TRBD1 (6 bases). CDR1 is NNHNN and CDR2 is SYGAGS in the germline V gene (reference sequence). The CDR3 runs 13 residues. CDR3 DNA, as far as it was read: TGTGCCAGCGGTGATTCAGGGGAAGAC. Amino acid sequence: CASGDSGED. The CDR3 in full is CASGDSGEDTQYF.

This clone was observed a few times. Mouse gene names apply. The sequenced fragment ends 4 residues before the CDR3 boundary, so the rest is inferred from the germline J gene. The rearrangement joins TRBV31 to TRBJ1-2; TRBD1 matches 8 bases. J gave up 4 bases and V 3 bases, and 4 bases lay outside the gene matches. This CDR3 has 13 residues. The germline V gene encodes CDR1 GKSSPN and CDR2 SITVG. The sequenced part of the CDR3 DNA is TGTGCCTGGAGGGGGGACAGGTTCTCC. As protein: CAWRGDRFS. The complete CDR3 sequence is CAWRGDRFSDYTF.

This clone appeared a few times. Mouse germline and gene names are used. Read data end 4 residues before the CDR3 end; the end is taken from the germline J gene. The chain links TRBV13-3 to TRBJ2-2; no reliable D call. With 1 base removed from V and 0 bases from J, the gap between germline ends came to 7 bases. Germline V gene lookup returns CDR1 NNHDY and CDR2 SYVADS. The CDR3 covers 15 residues. CDR3 loop: CASSDHRTNTGQLYF. The sequenced CDR3 bases are TGTGCCAGCAGTGATCACAGAACAAACACCGGG.

This clone was detected a few times. Genes here carry mouse names. The CDR3 end falls 4 residues outside the read, so it is completed with the germline J gene. This sequence joins TRBV13-2 and TRBJ2-4, with a possible D match to TRBD1 (6 bases). The V end was cut by 6 bases, the J end by 0 bases, with 8 bases between. Looked up from germline, CDR1 is NNHNN and CDR2 is SYGAGS (reference sequence). This CDR3 is built from 13 residues. The DNA read from the CDR3 is TGTGCCAGCGCACAGGGTAGTCAAAAC. Its translation: CASAQGSQN. The entire CDR3 is CASAQGSQNTLYF.

This clone was observed a few times. Germline and genes: mouse. The read terminates 4 residues ahead of where the CDR3 ends, so the germline J gene completes it. This chain links TRBV1 with TRBJ2-5; TRBD2 matches at 12 bases. The trim removed 7 bases at V and 2 bases at J, leaving 7 bases unmatched. Germline V gives CDR1 NSQYPW, CDR2 LRSPGD (reference sequence). The CDR3 totals 16 residues. Incomplete CDR3 DNA: TGCACCTGCACCTCGACTGGGGGGGCGCCCCAAGAC. Translation gives CTCTSTGGAPQD. The CDR3 as a whole reads CTCTSTGGAPQDTQYF.

With regard to this clone: Gene names are mouse gene names. The read comes to an end 4 residues before the CDR3 does, leaving the germline J gene to fill in the end. The gene calls are TRBV17 and TRBJ2-5; TRBD2 aligns across 8 bases. V was clipped by 5 bases and J by 3 bases; unmatched bases: 4. Germline values: CDR1 MNHDT, CDR2 YYDKIL. The CDR3 is made up of 14 amino acids. The CDR3: CASSLDWGQDTQYF. The CDR3 bases that were read are TGTGCTAGCAGTCTAGACTGGGGACAAGAC.

The sample holds a few counts of this clone. The gene names given are mouse names. The read stops 3 residues short of the end of the CDR3; the missing end is completed from the germline J gene. This rearrangement joins TRBV13-3 to TRBJ1-6, with TRBD1 matching 7 bases. TRBJ1-6 is placed among ORFs of uncertain function. V lost 5 bases and J lost 2; bases outside the gene matches: 1. The CDR3 consists of 14 residues. CDR1 and CDR2 from the germline V gene are NNHDY and SYVADS. The CDR3 loop reads CASRGTAYNSPLYF. The covered CDR3 bases are TGTGCCAGCAGGGGGACAGCCTATAATTCGCCC.